This TCR beta chain appears in the sequencing data of a study of T-cell memory formation after mild COVID-19. The CDR3 sequence is 16 residues long. Germline values: CDR1 LGHNA, CDR2 YNFKEQ. J was trimmed by 10 bases and V by 0 bases; bases with no gene match: 10. Via MiXCR, TCRdb re-called the 5' RACE reads, giving one row per CDR3 protein. The sample carries around 450,000 distinct CDR3 sequences, 20% to 25% recorded once. The sequencing sample was made of PBMCs or a T cell subset sorted from them (not recorded which). This sequence originates from an adult woman who had mild COVID-19 (a few samples of this study predate the infection). Cell type and time point are not known. This rearrangement joins TRBV4-2 to TRBJ2-2; TRBD2 agrees at 8 bases. The chain's CDR3 is CASSQEGGTSNAELFF. The CDR3 DNA reads as TGTGCCAGCAGCCAAGAGGGCGGGACTAGTAACGCGGAGCTGTTTTTT.